These T cell receptor beta chains were read from a single sample in a study of blood T cell repertoires in COVID-19. Assay: immunoSEQ multiplex PCR; the TCRdb copy retains only in-frame clones and omits some. The table has nearly 100,000 clones, around 80% seen once. The sequenced sample was peripheral blood. The receptors originated from a man between 65 and 85 years old with acute or convalescent COVID-19. Both conserved end residues are part of each CDR3. Fields, in order: J gene, V gene, clone size, D gene, CDR3 DNA, CDR3 protein. D genes are given only for firm matches. The size of a clone is reported for some rows only, either as once, few or many, or as a class for expanded clones.

>TRBJ2-4|TRBV7-2|-|TRBD1
TGTGCCAGCAGCCAAGACAGGGGGCGAATGAACATTCAGTACTTC
CASSQDRGRMNIQYF
>TRBJ1-5|TRBV2|-|-
TGTGCCAGCAGTGAAACATGGGGGGTCGGGCAGCCCCAGCATTTT
CASSETWGVGQPQHF
>TRBJ1-5|TRBV30|-|TRBD1
TGTGCCTGGAGTGTCCAGGGGGATCAGCCCCAGCATTTT
CAWSVQGDQPQHF
>TRBJ2-1|TRBV11-2|-|-
TGTGCCAGCAGCTTAAACAGGGTAGGGTACAATGAGCAGTTCTTC
CASSLNRVGYNEQFF
>TRBJ1-4|TRBV7-2|-|-
TGTGCCAGCAGCTTAGTGCAGGGGATGGGTGAAAAACTGTTTTTT
CASSLVQGMGEKLFF
>TRBJ2-1|TRBV7-3|-|TRBD2
TGTGCCAGCAGCCCGGGACTAGCGGGAGGGCCCTACAATGAGCAGTTCTTC
CASSPGLAGGPYNEQFF
>TRBJ2-7|TRBV19|-|-
TGTGCCAGTAGTATAAGGGGATCCGAGCAGTACTTC
CASSIRGSEQYF
>TRBJ2-7|TRBV12-1|few|-
TGTGCCAGCAGTTACCGGGACAATGAGTACTTC
CASSYRDNEYF
>TRBJ1-5|TRBV5-5|-|-
TGTGCCAGCAGGCCAGGGGTAGGCAATCAGCCCCAGCATTTT
CASRPGVGNQPQHF
>TRBJ1-5|TRBV18|-|-
TGTGCCAGCTCGGAGTATCAGGGAAAGCAGCCCCAGCATTTT
CASSEYQGKQPQHF
>TRBJ2-6|TRBV19|-|TRBD1
TGTGCCAGTAACAAACAGGGGGCGGCTGGGGCCAACGTCCTGACTTTC
CASNKQGAAGANVLTF
>TRBJ1-1|TRBV5-1|-|-
TGCGCCAGCAGCCCGTCAAGCTCGAACACTGAAGCTTTCTTT
CASSPSSSNTEAFF
>TRBJ1-1|TRBV6-1|-|-
TGTGCCAGCAGTGACATTATAGGACAGCTGAACACTGAAGCTTTCTTT
CASSDIIGQLNTEAFF
>TRBJ1-2|TRBV19|-|TRBD1
TGTGCCAGTAGTCCAAACCCGACAGGGCACTATGGCTACACCTTC
CASSPNPTGHYGYTF
>TRBJ2-3|TRBV2|-|TRBD2
TGTGCCAGCATAAAAAAGCGGGGGGGGACCACAGATACGCAGTATTTT
CASIKKRGGTTDTQYF
>TRBJ2-2|TRBV30|-|-
TGTGCCTGGAGTGTACGCTTTAACCCGCGGGGAGCAAACACCGGGGAGCTGTTTTTT
CAWSVRFNPRGANTGELFF
>TRBJ2-7|TRBV18|-|-
TGTGCCAGCTCACCAGTAGTCTCCGAGCAGTACTTC
CASSPVVSEQYF
>TRBJ1-3|TRBV30|-|TRBD1
TGTGCCTGGAACAGGGGAAGCTCTGGAAACACCATATATTTT
CAWNRGSSGNTIYF
>TRBJ1-2|TRBV7-9|-|-
TGTGCCAGCAGCTTAGACAGTTCTAACTATGGCTACACCTTC
CASSLDSSNYGYTF
>TRBJ1-6|TRBV6-5|-|-
TGTGCCAGCAGTTACTCGGGCAGGAAGAATTCACCCCTCCACTTT
CASSYSGRKNSPLHF
>TRBJ2-3|TRBV24-1|-|-
TGTGCCACCAGTGATTTGGGACCCACAGGGACCTCAAGCACAGATACGCAGTATTTT
CATSDLGPTGTSSTDTQYF
>TRBJ1-2|TRBV18|-|-
TGTGCCAGCTCACCTTTGGACGGGGGTAACTATGGCTACACCTTC
CASSPLDGGNYGYTF
>TRBJ1-2|TRBV5-8|-|-
TGTGCCAGCAGCCTTAATGGCTACACCTTC
CASSLNGYTF
>TRBJ2-7|TRBV6-6|-|-
TGTGCCAGCAGTTCCCTCGGACAGTCCTACGAGCAGTACTTC
CASSSLGQSYEQYF
>TRBJ2-1|TRBV9|-|TRBD2
TGTGCCAGCAGTGCCGGGACTAGCGGGGAAGAGGATGAGCAGTTCTTC
CASSAGTSGEEDEQFF
>TRBJ2-1|TRBV6-2/TRBV6-3|-|-
TGTGCCAGCAGTCTCGGACAAATTTCCTACAATGAGCAGTTCTTC
CASSLGQISYNEQFF
>TRBJ2-1|TRBV6-4|-|TRBD2
TGTGCCAGCAGTGTGGGACTAGGAAATGAGCAGTTCTTC
CASSVGLGNEQFF
>TRBJ1-3|TRBV9|few|TRBD1
TGTGCCAGCAGCGAGGGGACAGACTTCTTTACTGGAAACACCATATATTTT
CASSEGTDFFTGNTIYF
>TRBJ2-3|TRBV24-1|-|TRBD2
TGTGCCACCAGTGATTTGAGGAGCGGGAGGGAGGATACGCAGTATTTT
CATSDLRSGREDTQYF
>TRBJ2-5|TRBV6-6|once|-
TGTGCCAGCGTTTCTACTCAAGAGACCCAGTACTTC
CASVSTQETQYF
>TRBJ2-2|TRBV5-8|-|TRBD2
TGTGCCAGCAGCTTGGGGACTAGCGGGAGAACCGGGGAGCTGTTTTTT
CASSLGTSGRTGELFF
>TRBJ1-2|TRBV30|once|-
TGTGCCCGGAGTAAGAGTGCAGGGCTTGTCTATGGCTACACCTTC
CARSKSAGLVYGYTF
>TRBJ1-2|TRBV7-9|-|-
TGTGCCAGCAGCTTACAGGTTATAGAATTATATAACGGCTACACCTTC
CASSLQVIELYNGYTF
>TRBJ2-3|TRBV9|-|TRBD2
TGTGCCAGCAGCGTAGCTACCAGACTAGCGGGGGGCACAGATACGCAGTATTTT
CASSVATRLAGGTDTQYF
>TRBJ2-7|TRBV11-1|-|TRBD1
TGTGCCAGCAGCCCCCGGTTGGGACAGGGCTACGAGCAGTACTTC
CASSPRLGQGYEQYF
>TRBJ2-3|TRBV5-6|-|TRBD1
TGTGCCAGCAGACAGGGGAACGAGGCAGATACGCAGTATTTT
CASRQGNEADTQYF
>TRBJ1-1|TRBV2|few|TRBD1
TGTGCCAGCAGGCAGGGGGCGTCAACTGAAGCTTTCTTT
CASRQGASTEAFF
>TRBJ1-5|TRBV28|few|-
TGTGCCAGCAGTTTATGGGGAAAGGGGCAGCCCCAGCATTTT
CASSLWGKGQPQHF
>TRBJ1-4|TRBV6-5|few|TRBD1
TGTGCCAGCGGGGGGACAGGGTCGGGAAATGAAAAACTGTTTTTT
CASGGTGSGNEKLFF
>TRBJ2-7|TRBV10-3|-|TRBD2
TGTGCCATCAGTGGGGACGGGACTAGCGGTACCTACGAGCAGTACTTC
CAISGDGTSGTYEQYF
>TRBJ1-1|TRBV19|-|-
TGTGCCAGTAGTCTGAAAGGAATCCCAGGGACTGAAGCTTTCTTT
CASSLKGIPGTEAFF
>TRBJ2-2|TRBV7-2|-|TRBD2
TGTGCCTCAGCGGGACGACCCGGGGAGCTGTTTTTT
CASAGRPGELFF
>TRBJ1-5|TRBV18|-|-
TGTGCCAGCTCACAAGGGGAAGGTCAGCCCCAGCATTTT
CASSQGEGQPQHF
>TRBJ2-5|TRBV4-2|-|TRBD2
TGTGCCAGCAGCCCTCTAGCGGGAGGGGCGGAGACCCAGTACTTC
CASSPLAGGAETQYF
>TRBJ2-3|TRBV6-5|few|-
TGTGCCAGCAATCCGTCACGGAGCACAGATACGCAGTATTTT
CASNPSRSTDTQYF
>TRBJ2-1|TRBV7-2|-|TRBD2
TGTGCCAGCAGCTTGGGGGGACTAGCGGGAGTATATGAGCAGTTCTTC
CASSLGGLAGVYEQFF
>TRBJ1-2|TRBV7-9|-|TRBD1
TGTGCCAGCAGCTTGGGACAGGGGGCGCATAGGGGCTACACCTTC
CASSLGQGAHRGYTF
>TRBJ1-1|TRBV28|few|-
TGTGCCAGCAGGGGCGGGAGGGTCGGAGGAGCTTTCTTT
CASRGGRVGGAFF
>TRBJ1-2|TRBV4-2|-|TRBD1
TGTGCCAGCAGCCAAGCAACGGACAGGCGTTATGGCTACACCTTC
CASSQATDRRYGYTF
>TRBJ1-1|TRBV7-9|-|TRBD1
TGTGCCAGCAGCTCAAATGGAGGGGGCCGTGGCACTGAAGCTTTCTTT
CASSSNGGGRGTEAFF
>TRBJ1-2|TRBV7-9|-|TRBD1
TGTGCCAGCAGCCCCAGGGACAGGGAAAACTATGGCTACACCTTC
CASSPRDRENYGYTF
>TRBJ1-2|TRBV28|-|-
TGTGCCAGCAGTTTAAAGCGGTCAGACTGGGCCTTC
CASSLKRSDWAF
>TRBJ1-1|TRBV24-1|-|-
TGTGCCACCAGTGACTATGGACAGGAAGCTTTCTTT
CATSDYGQEAFF
>TRBJ2-2|TRBV3-1/TRBV3-2|-|-
TGTGCCAGCAGCCCTGGGGGCAGCGCCGGGGAGCTGTTTTTT
CASSPGGSAGELFF
>TRBJ2-5|TRBV18|-|TRBD1
TGTGCCAGCTCTCCCGGGACAGAAGAGACCCAGTACTTC
CASSPGTEETQYF